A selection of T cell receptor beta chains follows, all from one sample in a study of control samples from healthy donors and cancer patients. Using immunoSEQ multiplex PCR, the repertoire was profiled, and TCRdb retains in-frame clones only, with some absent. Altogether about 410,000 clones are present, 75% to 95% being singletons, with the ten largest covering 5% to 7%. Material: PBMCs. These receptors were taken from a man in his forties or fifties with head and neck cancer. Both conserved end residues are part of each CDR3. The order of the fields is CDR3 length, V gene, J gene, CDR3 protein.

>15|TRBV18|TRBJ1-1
CASSPLQGRGTEAFF
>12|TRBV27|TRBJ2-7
CASSRLPTMRYF
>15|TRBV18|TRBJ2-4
CASSPLGGAKNIQYF
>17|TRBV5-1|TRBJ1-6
CASSLGPRTGNNSPLHF
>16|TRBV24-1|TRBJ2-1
CATSDSTSGSGNEQFF
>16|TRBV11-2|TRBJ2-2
CASSLIAGAHTGELFF
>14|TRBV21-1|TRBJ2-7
CASSKAPCGGLQYF
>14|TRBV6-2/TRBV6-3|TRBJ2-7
CASSYSHSPHEQYF
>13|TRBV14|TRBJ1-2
CASSQQGNYGYTF
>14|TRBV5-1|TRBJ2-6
CASSLSSGANVLTF
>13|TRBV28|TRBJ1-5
CASKYGTNQPQHF
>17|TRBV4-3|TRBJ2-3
CASSQELLAGGVDTQYF
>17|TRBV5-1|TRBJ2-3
CASSFGRDNRFTDTQYF
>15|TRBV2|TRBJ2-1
CASSVGTSSYNEQFF
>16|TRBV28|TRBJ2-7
CASSSSGALTPYEQYF
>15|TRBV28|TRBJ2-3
CASSTQGAPADTQYF
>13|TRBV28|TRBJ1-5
CASSLVSNQPQHF
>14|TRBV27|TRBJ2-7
CASSLMRGTYEQYF
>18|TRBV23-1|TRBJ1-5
CASAKAGTGGGGNQPQHF
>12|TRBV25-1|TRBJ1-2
CASSEGRRGYTF
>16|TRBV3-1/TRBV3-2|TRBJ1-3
CASSQPLDGFGNTIYF
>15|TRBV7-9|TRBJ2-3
CASSSDSRVPDTQYF
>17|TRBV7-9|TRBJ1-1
CASSLPGGGQGNTEAFF
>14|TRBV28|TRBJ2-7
CASSYGGGSYEQYF
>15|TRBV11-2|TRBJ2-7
CASNPFSGSGYEQYF
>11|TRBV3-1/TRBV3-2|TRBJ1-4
CASSLREKLFF
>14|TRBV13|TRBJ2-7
CASSPGPSNYEQYF
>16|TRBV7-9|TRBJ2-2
CASAGGFLANTGELFF
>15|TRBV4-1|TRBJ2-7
CASSQDRGQGYEQYF
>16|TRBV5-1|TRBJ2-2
CASSSEAIANTGELFF
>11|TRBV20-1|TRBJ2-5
CSARGGETQYF
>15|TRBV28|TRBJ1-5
CASSYPGQADQPQHF
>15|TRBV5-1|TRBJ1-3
CASSLGQSSGNTIYF
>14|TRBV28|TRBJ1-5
CASKGTDFNQPQHF
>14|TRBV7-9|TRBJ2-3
CASSLWGSTDTQYF
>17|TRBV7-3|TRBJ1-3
CASSLLGNTGSGNTIYF
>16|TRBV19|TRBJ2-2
CASSIFWRANTGELFF
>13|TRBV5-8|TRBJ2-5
CASSFRGAETQYF
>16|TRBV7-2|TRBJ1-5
CASSSQGAGGNQPQHF
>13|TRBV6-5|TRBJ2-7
CASSLRDHYEQYF
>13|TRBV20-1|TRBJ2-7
CSASNRGTYEQYF
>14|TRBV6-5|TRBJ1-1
CASSPDRVATEAFF
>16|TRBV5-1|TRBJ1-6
CASSFSEGQGNSPLHF
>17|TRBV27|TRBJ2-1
CASSPLGLAGHSNEQFF
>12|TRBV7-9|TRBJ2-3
CASTSASDTQYF
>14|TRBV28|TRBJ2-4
CASTPGDEFNIQYF
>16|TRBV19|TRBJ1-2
CASSKAGTGAPYGYTF
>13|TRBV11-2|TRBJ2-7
CASSIGQGQPEYF
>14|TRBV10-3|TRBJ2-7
CAISDTGDLYEQYF
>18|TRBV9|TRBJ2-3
CASSVDVSMWGLEGTQYF
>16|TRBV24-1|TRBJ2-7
CATGAVVGRDPYEQYF
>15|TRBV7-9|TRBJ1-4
CASSQWDRGGEKLFF
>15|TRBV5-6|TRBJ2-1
CASSSPVKAYNEQFF